This TCR beta chain was sequenced in a study of CD8 T cells in Susac syndrome. Sequencing of TCR beta, carried out with a high-throughput approach, was applied to CD8+ and CD4+ T cells from the blood. CDR1 MNHEY and CDR2 SVGAGI come from the germline V gene. The V gene end was trimmed by 1 base and the J gene end by 3 bases; junction bases not matched to a gene: 3. The CDR3 spans 15 residues. Random hexamers were used to reverse transcribe an amount of about 0.5 to 1 ug RNA. With immunoSEQ multiplex PCR, TCR beta CDR3 was amplified across 54 Vbeta and 13 Jbeta. TCRdb re-derived calls from the immunoSEQ multiplex PCR reads in MiXCR, one entry per CDR3 protein. The repertoire holds 210,000 or so distinct CDR3 sequences, with roughly nine tenths as singletons.

Sequenced material: CD8+ T cells from PBMCs. The chain combines TRBV6-5 with TRBJ2-5; 9 bases are a match to TRBD1. The receptor was isolated from a human donor with multiple sclerosis. CDR3 loop: CASSYFWDREETQYF. The CDR3, as DNA: TGTGCCAGCAGTTACTTCTGGGACAGGGAAGAGACCCAGTACTTC.